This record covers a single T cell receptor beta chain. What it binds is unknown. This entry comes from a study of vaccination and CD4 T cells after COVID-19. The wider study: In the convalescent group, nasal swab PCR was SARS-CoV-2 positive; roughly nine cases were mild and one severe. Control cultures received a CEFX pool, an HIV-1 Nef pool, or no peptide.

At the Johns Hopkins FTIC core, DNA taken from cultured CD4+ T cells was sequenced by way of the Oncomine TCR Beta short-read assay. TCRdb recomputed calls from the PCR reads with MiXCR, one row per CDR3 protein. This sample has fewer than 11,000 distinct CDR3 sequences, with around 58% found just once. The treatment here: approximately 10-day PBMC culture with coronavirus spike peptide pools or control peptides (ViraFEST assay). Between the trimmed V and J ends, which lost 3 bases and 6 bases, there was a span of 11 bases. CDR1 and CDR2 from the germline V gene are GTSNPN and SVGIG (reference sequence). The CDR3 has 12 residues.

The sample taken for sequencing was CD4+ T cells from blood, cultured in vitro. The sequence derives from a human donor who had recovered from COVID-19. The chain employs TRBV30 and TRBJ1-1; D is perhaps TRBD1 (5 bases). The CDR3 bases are TGTGCCTGGAGGATAGAGGGACCTGAAGCTTTCTTT. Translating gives CAWRIEGPEAFF.